This paragraph reports one TCR beta chain. Clones were sequenced by immunoSEQ multiplex PCR, and TCRdb holds only the in-frame ones, with some missing. The sample lists about 19,000 clones, approximately 88% seen once, with about 5.9% in the top ten. The data belong to a study of PD-1 blockade in classical Hodgkin lymphoma. Each and every patient relapsed after autologous stem cell transplantation, and patients got differing brentuximab vedotin exposure. Material: peripheral blood mononuclear cells (PBMCs), obtained at baseline. The source is a human donor with classical Hodgkin lymphoma.

The CDR3 DNA sequence: TGTGCCAGCAGTTCCCGCGCGACAGGTAGAAAAGAGACCCAGTACTTC. Protein sequence: CASSSRATGRKETQYF. This chain links TRBV6-6 with TRBJ2-5; D perhaps matches TRBD1 (6 bases). The CDR3 totals 16 residues. Germline V gene lookup returns CDR1 MNHNY and CDR2 SVGAGI (reference sequence). V was clipped by 4 bases and J by 3 bases, with 18 bases between them.